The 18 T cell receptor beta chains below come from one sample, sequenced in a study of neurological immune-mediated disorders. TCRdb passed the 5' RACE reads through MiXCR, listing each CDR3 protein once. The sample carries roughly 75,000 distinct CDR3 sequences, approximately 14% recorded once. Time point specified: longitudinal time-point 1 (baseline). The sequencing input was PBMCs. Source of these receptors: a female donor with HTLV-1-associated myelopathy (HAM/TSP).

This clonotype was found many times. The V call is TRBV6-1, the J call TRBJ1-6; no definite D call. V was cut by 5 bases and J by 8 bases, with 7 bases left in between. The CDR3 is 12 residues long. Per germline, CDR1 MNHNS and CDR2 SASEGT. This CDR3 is CASSLLDSPLHF. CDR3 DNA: TGTGCCAGCAGTCTCTTGGATTCACCCCTCCACTTT.

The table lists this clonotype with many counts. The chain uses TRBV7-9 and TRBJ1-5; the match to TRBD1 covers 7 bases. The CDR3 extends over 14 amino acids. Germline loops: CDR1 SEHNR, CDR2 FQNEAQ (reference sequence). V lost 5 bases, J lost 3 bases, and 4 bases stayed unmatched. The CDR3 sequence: CASSPQGTNQPQHF. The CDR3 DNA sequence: TGTGCCAGCAGCCCACAGGGGACCAATCAGCCCCAGCATTTT.

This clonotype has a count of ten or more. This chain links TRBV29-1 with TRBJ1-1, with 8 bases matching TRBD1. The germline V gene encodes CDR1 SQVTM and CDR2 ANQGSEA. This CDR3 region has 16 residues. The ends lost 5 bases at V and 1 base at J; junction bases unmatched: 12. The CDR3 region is CSVPQGQASGNTEAFF. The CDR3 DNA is TGCAGCGTTCCTCAGGGACAGGCGTCGGGGAACACTGAAGCTTTCTTT.

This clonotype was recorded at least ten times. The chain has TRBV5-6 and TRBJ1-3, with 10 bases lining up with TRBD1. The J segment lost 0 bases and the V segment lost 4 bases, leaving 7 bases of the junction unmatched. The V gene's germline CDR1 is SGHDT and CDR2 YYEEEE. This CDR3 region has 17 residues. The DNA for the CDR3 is TGTGCCAGCAGCGGACAGGGGGAGACGAGCTCTGGAAACACCATATATTTT. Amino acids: CASSGQGETSSGNTIYF.

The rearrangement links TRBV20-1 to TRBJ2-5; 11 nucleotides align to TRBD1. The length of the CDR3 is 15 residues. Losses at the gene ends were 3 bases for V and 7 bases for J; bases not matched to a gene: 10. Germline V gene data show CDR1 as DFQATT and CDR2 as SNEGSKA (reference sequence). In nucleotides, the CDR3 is TGCAGTGCTAGCCGCCAAGGACAGGGGGCAGGGACCCAGTACTTC. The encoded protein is CSASRQGQGAGTQYF.

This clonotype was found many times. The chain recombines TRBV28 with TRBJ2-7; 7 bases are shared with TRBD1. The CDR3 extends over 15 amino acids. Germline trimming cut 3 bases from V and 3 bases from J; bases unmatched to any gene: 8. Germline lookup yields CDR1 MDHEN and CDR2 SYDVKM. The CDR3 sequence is CASSFPRDSHYEQYF. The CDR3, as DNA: TGTGCCAGCAGTTTTCCCCGGGACAGCCACTACGAGCAGTACTTC.

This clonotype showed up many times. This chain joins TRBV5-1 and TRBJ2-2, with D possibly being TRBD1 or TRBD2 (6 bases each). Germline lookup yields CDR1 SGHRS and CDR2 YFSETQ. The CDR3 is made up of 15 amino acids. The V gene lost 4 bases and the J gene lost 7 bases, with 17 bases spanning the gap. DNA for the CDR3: TGCGCCAGCAGCCCCCGTGGGGGGCAGGGCGGGGAGCTGTTTTTT. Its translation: CASSPRGGQGGELFF. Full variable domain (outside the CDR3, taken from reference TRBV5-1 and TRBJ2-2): KAGVTQTPRYLIKTRGQQVTLSCSPISGHRSVSWYQQTPGQGLQFLFEYFSETQRNKGNFPGRFSGRQFSNSRSEMNVSTLELGDSALYLCASSPRGGQGGELFFGEGSRLTVL.

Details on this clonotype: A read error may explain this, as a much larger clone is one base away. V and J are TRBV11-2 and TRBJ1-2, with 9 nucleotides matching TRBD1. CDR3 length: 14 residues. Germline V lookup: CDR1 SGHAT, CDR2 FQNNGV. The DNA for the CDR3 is TGTCCCAGCAGCCCGGTCCGACAGGGGGGTGGCTACACCTTC. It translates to CPSSPVRQGGGYTF.

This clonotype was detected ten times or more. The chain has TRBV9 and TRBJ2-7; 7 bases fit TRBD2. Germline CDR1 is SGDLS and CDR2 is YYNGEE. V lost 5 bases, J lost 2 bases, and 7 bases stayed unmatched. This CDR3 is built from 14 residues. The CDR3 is CASSGGDATYEQYF. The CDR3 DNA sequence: TGTGCCAGCAGTGGGGGGGATGCCACCTACGAGCAGTACTTC.

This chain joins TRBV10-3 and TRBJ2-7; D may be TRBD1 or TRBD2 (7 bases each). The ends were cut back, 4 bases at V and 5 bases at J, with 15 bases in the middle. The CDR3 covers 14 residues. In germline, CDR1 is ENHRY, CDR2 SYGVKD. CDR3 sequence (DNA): TGTGCCATCAGTGTGCAGGGGGGGCCCGACGAGCAGTACTTC. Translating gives CAISVQGGPDEQYF.

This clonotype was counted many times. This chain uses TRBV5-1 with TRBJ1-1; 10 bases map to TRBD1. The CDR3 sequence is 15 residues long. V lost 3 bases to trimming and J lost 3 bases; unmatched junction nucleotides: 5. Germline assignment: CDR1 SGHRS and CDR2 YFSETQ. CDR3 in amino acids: CASSYTGTGDTEAFF. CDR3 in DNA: TGCGCCAGCAGCTATACCGGGACAGGGGACACTGAAGCTTTCTTT.

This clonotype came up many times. CDR3 region: CASSSPAGAGAFTDTQYF. The DNA for the CDR3 is TGCGCCAGCAGCTCCCCGGCGGGCGCGGGGGCCTTCACAGATACGCAGTATTTT. The J gene is TRBJ2-3, the V gene TRBV5-1; perhaps TRBD2 as D (7 bases). Germline V CDR1 and CDR2: SGHRS, YFSETQ. Deletions cut 3 bases from V and 2 bases from J, with 22 bases between. The CDR3 contains 18 residues. Complete variable domain (other parts from reference TRBV5-1 and TRBJ2-3): KAGVTQTPRYLIKTRGQQVTLSCSPISGHRSVSWYQQTPGQGLQFLFEYFSETQRNKGNFPGRFSGRQFSNSRSEMNVSTLELGDSALYLCASSSPAGAGAFTDTQYFGPGTRLTVL.

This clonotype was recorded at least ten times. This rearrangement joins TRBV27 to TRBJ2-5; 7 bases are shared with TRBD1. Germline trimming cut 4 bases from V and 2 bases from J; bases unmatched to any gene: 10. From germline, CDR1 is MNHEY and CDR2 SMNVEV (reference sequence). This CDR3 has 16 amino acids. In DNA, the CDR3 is TGTGCCAGCAGTTCCAGGGACCCGACAGGGCAAGAGACCCAGTACTTC. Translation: CASSSRDPTGQETQYF.

The CDR3, as DNA: TGTGCCAGCAGTTACCGGGACAGGATGTCCTACGAGCAGTACTTC. This encodes CASSYRDRMSYEQYF. V gene TRBV6-5 combines with J gene TRBJ2-7; 8 bases map to TRBD1. Trimming cost V 2 bases and J 1 base; bases outside gene matches: 4. The CDR3 loop spans 15 amino acids. Germline V gives CDR1 MNHEY, CDR2 SVGAGI.

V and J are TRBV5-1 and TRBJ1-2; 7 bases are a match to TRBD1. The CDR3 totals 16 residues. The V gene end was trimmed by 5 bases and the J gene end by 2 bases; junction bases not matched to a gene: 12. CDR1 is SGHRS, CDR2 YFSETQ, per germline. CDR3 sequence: CASSPTTWTGNYGYTF. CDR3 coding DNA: TGCGCCAGCAGTCCTACTACCTGGACAGGAAACTATGGCTACACCTTC.

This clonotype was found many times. CDR3 region: CASSLPSRGGKNTGELFF. The CDR3, as DNA: TGTGCCAGCAGCCTCCCCTCTAGGGGGGGAAAGAACACCGGGGAGCTGTTTTTT. The V and J genes are TRBV7-9 and TRBJ2-2; a weak D match, TRBD2 (7 bases). Trimming cost V 5 bases and J 1 base, with 20 bases left between them. CDR1 is SEHNR and CDR2 is FQNEAQ in the germline V gene (reference sequence). The CDR3 totals 18 residues.

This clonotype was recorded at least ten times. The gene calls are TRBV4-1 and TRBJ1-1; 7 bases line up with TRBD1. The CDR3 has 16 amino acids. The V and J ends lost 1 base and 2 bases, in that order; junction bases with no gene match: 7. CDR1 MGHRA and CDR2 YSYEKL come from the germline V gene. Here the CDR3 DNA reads TGCGCCAGCAGCCAAGCCTGGGGGGACAGTAACACTGAAGCTTTCTTT. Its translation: CASSQAWGDSNTEAFF.

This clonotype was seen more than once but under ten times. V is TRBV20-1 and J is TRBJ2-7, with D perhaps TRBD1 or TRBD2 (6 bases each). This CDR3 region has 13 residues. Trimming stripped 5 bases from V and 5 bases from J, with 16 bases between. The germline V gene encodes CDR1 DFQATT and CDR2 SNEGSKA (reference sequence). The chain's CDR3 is CSASQGRSDEQYF. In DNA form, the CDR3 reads TGCAGTGCTTCTCAGGGGAGGTCCGACGAGCAGTACTTC.